Detailed here is one T cell receptor beta chain. Its antigen is undetermined. One to two pinch biopsies were taken from the rectum during colonoscopy. The data stem from a study of pediatric ulcerative colitis. Study-level information: Fewer than 10 patients showed pancolitis and two showed left-sided colitis.

In germline, CDR1 is SGHNT, CDR2 YENEEA. Trimming shortened V by 1 base and J by 1 base, and 5 bases separated the two germline ends. The CDR3 has 13 amino acids. Method: immunoSEQ multiplex PCR; TCRdb's copy keeps in-frame clones and lacks some. The repertoire holds 40,000 to 55,000 clones, over 70% seen once, with less than 4.5% in the top ten. Findings and caveats of the study: A couple of patients had blood samples with substantially reduced template counts.

This chain links TRBV11-3 with TRBJ2-7; D not resolved. This sequence originates from a girl between 10 and 17 years old with moderate ulcerative colitis. Input material: gut tissue. Here the CDR3 reads CASSLAVSYEQYF. CDR3 coding DNA: TGTGCCAGCAGCTTAGCGGTATCCTACGAGCAGTACTTC. Using reference TRBV11-3 and TRBJ2-7 for the parts outside the CDR3, the full variable domain is EAGVVQSPRYKIIEKKQPVAFWCNPISGHNTLYWYLQNLGQGPELLIRYENEEAVDDSQLPKDRFSAERLKGVDSTLKIQPAELGDSAVYLCASSLAVSYEQYFGPGTRLTVT.